A single sample gave rise to the 16 T cell receptor beta chains below, sequenced in a study of blood T cell repertoires in COVID-19. Data came from immunoSEQ multiplex PCR; TCRdb stores just in-frame clones and leaves some out. The sample includes about 210,000 clones, about 83% of them seen just once. Sequenced: peripheral blood. The receptors come from a woman between 50 and 59 years old with acute or convalescent COVID-19.

Here the CDR3 DNA reads TGTGCCAGCAGCGTGGGGAGAGGGCCCCAGGGGGAGCAGTACTTC. It is translated as CASSVGRGPQGEQYF. The rearrangement joins TRBV3-1 (or the pseudogene TRBV3-2) to TRBJ2-7; D is possibly TRBD1 (6 bases). The germline V and J ends were trimmed by 5 bases and 7 bases, with 21 bases remaining between them. The germline V gene encodes CDR1 LGHDT and CDR2 YNNKEL (reference sequence). The CDR3 contains 15 residues.

The chain is built from TRBV29-1 and TRBJ1-2; TRBD1 is a possible D gene (6 bases). The CDR3 has 13 amino acids. Germline lookup yields CDR1 SQVTM and CDR2 ANQGSEA. V was shortened by 3 bases and J by 4 bases, with 12 bases between the two germline ends. Here the CDR3 reads CSVDRQDLYGYTF. The CDR3 DNA sequence: TGCAGCGTTGATCGACAGGACCTCTATGGCTACACCTTC.

With regard to this clone: A read error may account for a junction end that differs from germline. The chain employs TRBV28 and TRBJ2-5, with a weak D call TRBD2 (5 bases). This CDR3 is 11 amino acids long. The germline V gene encodes CDR1 MDHEN and CDR2 SYDVKM. The CDR3 DNA sequence: TGTGCCAGCAGTTTACTAGGACTCGTGGACTTC. It is translated as CASSLLGLVDF.

V gene TRBV10-1 combines with J gene TRBJ2-1, with 9 bases aligning to TRBD2. Germline CDR1 WNHNN, CDR2 SYGVQD (reference sequence). Trimming at V came to 4 bases and at J to 5 bases, leaving 6 bases not matched to a gene. The length of the CDR3 is 15 residues. DNA of the CDR3: TGCGCCAGCAGTGTCCGCGGGAGGGGGGACAATGAGCAGTTCTTC. Its translation: CASSVRGRGDNEQFF.

This chain uses TRBV5-6 with TRBJ1-2; D perhaps matches TRBD1 (6 bases). Germline loops: CDR1 SGHDT, CDR2 YYEEEE. The CDR3 loop spans 14 amino acids. Trimming stripped 0 bases from V and 2 bases from J, with 8 bases between. CDR3 nucleotide sequence: TGTGCCAGCAGCTTGGGGACAGTCAACTATGGCTACACCTTC. Its translation: CASSLGTVNYGYTF.

CDR3 sequence (DNA): TGCGCCAGCAGCTTGGTAGCGGGATCCCGCAATGAGCAGTTCTTC. Residues: CASSLVAGSRNEQFF. The chain recombines TRBV5-1 with TRBJ2-1, with TRBD2 matching 8 bases. CDR1 and CDR2 (germline): SGHRS, YFSETQ. This CDR3 contains 15 residues. V lost 0 bases to trimming and J lost 6 bases; unmatched junction nucleotides: 5.

The rearrangement uses TRBV6-5 and TRBJ2-7; 8 positions agree with TRBD2. Looked up from germline, CDR1 is MNHEY and CDR2 is SVGAGI. The CDR3 loop spans 13 amino acids. V trimming: 8 bases; J trimming: 0 bases; junction bases outside the gene matches: 3. The CDR3 loop reads CASSGTSSYEQYF. CDR3 in DNA: TGTGCCAGCTCCGGGACTAGCTCCTACGAGCAGTACTTC.

The rearrangement uses TRBV3-1 (or the pseudogene TRBV3-2) and TRBJ2-7; D may be TRBD2 (5 bases). The germline gives CDR1 LGHDT, CDR2 YNNKEL (reference sequence). The length of the CDR3 is 12 residues. CDR3 in amino acids: CASSPLGEPPSV. CDR3 nucleotide sequence: TGTGCCAGCAGCCCTCTCGGGGAGCCCCCATCGGTC.

The chain combines TRBV30 with TRBJ1-1; D unclear. This CDR3 spans 10 amino acids. Trimming left V 4 bases short and J 10 bases short, with 10 bases between. The germline CDR1 and CDR2 sequences are GTSNPN and SVGIG (reference sequence). CDR3 bases: TGTGCCTGGATGCGGCGGAGAGCTTTCTTT. It translates to CAWMRRRAFF.

The chain joins TRBV12-5 to TRBJ2-1; TRBD2 might be the D (5 bases). This CDR3 is 14 amino acids long. The V end lost 2 bases, the J end lost 10 bases, and 15 bases lay between the germline ends. In germline, CDR1 is LGHNT, CDR2 FRNRAP. CDR3 amino acids: CASGLRSGSWEQFF. For the CDR3, the DNA is TGTGCTAGTGGTTTGAGGAGCGGTTCGTGGGAGCAGTTCTTC.

V is TRBV19 and J is TRBJ1-1; possibly TRBD1 for D (5 bases). V lost 3 bases and J 5 bases, leaving 10 bases between the germline ends. The V gene's germline CDR1 is LNHDA and CDR2 SQIVND (reference sequence). The CDR3 has 13 amino acids. The DNA for the CDR3 is TGTGCCAGTAGTATTGGGGCGAATACTGAAGCTTTCTTT. Its translation: CASSIGANTEAFF.

This chain joins TRBV20-1 and TRBJ2-7; 10 positions match TRBD2. The CDR3 is made up of 17 amino acids. J lost 1 base, V lost 3 bases, and 12 bases had no gene match. CDR1 and CDR2 from the germline V gene are DFQATT and SNEGSKA (reference sequence). The chain's CDR3 is CSASVLAGAWISYEQYF. The CDR3, as DNA: TGCAGTGCTAGTGTCCTAGCGGGAGCTTGGATATCCTACGAGCAGTACTTC.

This sequence joins TRBV19 and TRBJ2-1; 9 nucleotides agree with TRBD2. CDR3 length: 14 residues. J was trimmed by 5 bases and V by 5 bases; bases with no gene match: 4. Germline values: CDR1 LNHDA, CDR2 SQIVND (reference sequence). CDR3 region: CASSQASGDNEQFF. CDR3 coding DNA: TGTGCCAGTAGTCAGGCTAGCGGGGACAATGAGCAGTTCTTC.

The gene calls are TRBV5-5 and TRBJ2-7, with D unclear. The CDR3 covers 12 residues. V gave up 4 bases and J gave up 6 bases, with 11 bases separating them. Germline V lookup: CDR1 SGHKS, CDR2 YYEKEE (reference sequence). CDR3 region: CASSGIRGEQYF. In DNA form, the CDR3 reads TGTGCCAGCAGCGGCATCCGCGGCGAGCAGTACTTC.

This clone was seen only once. This same CDR3 is encoded by further DNA sequences in the sample. The chain joins TRBV19 to TRBJ2-1, with D tentatively TRBD2 (5 bases). CDR3 size: 14 residues. Germline CDR1 reads LNHDA; CDR2 reads SQIVND (reference sequence). V gave up 1 base and J gave up 3 bases, with 7 bases separating them. Here the CDR3 reads CASSIGGGYNEQFF. CDR3 sequence (DNA): TGTGCCAGTAGTATAGGAGGAGGCTACAATGAGCAGTTCTTC. Full variable domain (outside the CDR3, taken from reference TRBV19 and TRBJ2-1): DGGITQSPKYLFRKEGQNVTLSCEQNLNHDAMYWYRQDPGQGLRLIYYSQIVNDFQKGDIAEGYSVSREKKESFPLTVTSAQKNPTAFYLCASSIGGGYNEQFFGPGTRLTVL.

The chain combines TRBV28 with TRBJ1-1; D gene uncertain. V lost 6 bases and J 8 bases, leaving 13 bases between the germline ends. This CDR3 is 12 amino acids long. CDR1 is MDHEN and CDR2 is SYDVKM in the germline V gene. Here the CDR3 DNA reads TGTGCCAGCAGGGACTCAGGAAGAGAAGCTTTCTTT. Protein product: CASRDSGREAFF.